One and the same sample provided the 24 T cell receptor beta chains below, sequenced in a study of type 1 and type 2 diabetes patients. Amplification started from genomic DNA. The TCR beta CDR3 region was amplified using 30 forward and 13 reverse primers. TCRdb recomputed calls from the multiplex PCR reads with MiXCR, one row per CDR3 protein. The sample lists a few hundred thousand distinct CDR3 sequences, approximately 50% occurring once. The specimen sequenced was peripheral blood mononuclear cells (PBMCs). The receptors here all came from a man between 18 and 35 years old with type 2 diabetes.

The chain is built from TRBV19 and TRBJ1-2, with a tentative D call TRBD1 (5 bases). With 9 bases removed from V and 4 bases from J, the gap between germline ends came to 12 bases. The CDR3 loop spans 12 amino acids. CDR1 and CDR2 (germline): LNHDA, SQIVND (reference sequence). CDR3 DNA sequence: TGTGCCAGCACTTCCAGGGTCTATGGCTACACCTTC. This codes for CASTSRVYGYTF.

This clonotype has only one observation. In nucleotides, the CDR3 is TGTGCCAGTAGTATAGAACAGGGTACCGGAAAACTGTTTTTT. Translating it yields CASSIEQGTGKLFF. The rearrangement links TRBV19 to TRBJ1-4, with D perhaps TRBD1 (6 bases). Germline CDR1 is LNHDA and CDR2 is SQIVND (reference sequence). This CDR3 region has 14 residues. Trimming shortened V by 0 bases and J by 10 bases, and 12 bases separated the two germline ends.

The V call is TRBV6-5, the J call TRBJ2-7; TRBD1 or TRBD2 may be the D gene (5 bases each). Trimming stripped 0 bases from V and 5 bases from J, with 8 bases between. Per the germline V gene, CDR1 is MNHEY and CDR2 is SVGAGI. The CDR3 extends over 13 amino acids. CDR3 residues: CASSYSGVNEQYF. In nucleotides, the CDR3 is TGTGCCAGCAGTTACTCGGGGGTGAACGAGCAGTACTTC.

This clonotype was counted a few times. The CDR3 bases are TGTGCCAGCGGAGCGGGGGGCTTAAACGAGCAGTACTTC. It specifies CASGAGGLNEQYF. The genes are TRBV27 and TRBJ2-7; the match to TRBD2 covers 9 bases. The germline CDR1 and CDR2 sequences are MNHEY and SMNVEV (reference sequence). The CDR3 extends over 13 amino acids. With V trimmed by 8 bases and J by 5 bases, 7 bases remained unmatched.

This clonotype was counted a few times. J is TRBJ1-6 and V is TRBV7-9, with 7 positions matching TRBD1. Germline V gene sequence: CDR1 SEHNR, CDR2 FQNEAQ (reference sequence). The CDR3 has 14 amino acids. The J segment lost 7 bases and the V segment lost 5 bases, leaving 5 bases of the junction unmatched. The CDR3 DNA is TGTGCCAGCAGCATCGGACAGGCCAATTCACCCCTCCACTTT. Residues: CASSIGQANSPLHF. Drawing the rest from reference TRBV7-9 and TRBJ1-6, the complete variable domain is DTGVSQNPRHKITKRGQNVTFRCDPISEHNRLYWYRQTLGQGPEFLTYFQNEAQLEKSRLLSDRFSAERPKGSFSTLEIQRTEQGDSAMYLCASSIGQANSPLHFGNGTRLTVT.

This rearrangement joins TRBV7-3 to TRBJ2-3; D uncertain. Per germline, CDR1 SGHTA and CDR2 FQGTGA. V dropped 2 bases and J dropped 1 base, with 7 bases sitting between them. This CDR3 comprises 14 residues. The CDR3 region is CASSLSSGTDTQYF. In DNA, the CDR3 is TGTGCCAGCAGCTTATCCAGCGGCACAGATACGCAGTATTTT.

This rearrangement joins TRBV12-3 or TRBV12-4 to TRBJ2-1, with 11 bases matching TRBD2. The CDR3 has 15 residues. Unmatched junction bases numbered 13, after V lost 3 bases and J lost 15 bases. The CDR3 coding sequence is TGTGCCAGCAGTTTGTCGGGACTAGCGGTCCCCGGGCGGTTCTTC. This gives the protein CASSLSGLAVPGRFF.

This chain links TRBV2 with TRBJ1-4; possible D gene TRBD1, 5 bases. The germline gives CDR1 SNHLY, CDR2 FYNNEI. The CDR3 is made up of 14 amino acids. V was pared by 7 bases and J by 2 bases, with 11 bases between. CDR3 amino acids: CASKIGTTNEKLFF. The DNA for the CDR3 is TGTGCCAGCAAAATCGGGACTACTAATGAAAAACTGTTTTTT.

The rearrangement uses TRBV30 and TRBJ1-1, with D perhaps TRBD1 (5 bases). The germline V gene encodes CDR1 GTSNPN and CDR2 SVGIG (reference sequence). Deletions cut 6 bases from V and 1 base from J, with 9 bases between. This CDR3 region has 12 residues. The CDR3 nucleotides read TGTGCCTGTGCGGGGCCGAACACTGAAGCTTTCTTT. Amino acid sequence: CACAGPNTEAFF.

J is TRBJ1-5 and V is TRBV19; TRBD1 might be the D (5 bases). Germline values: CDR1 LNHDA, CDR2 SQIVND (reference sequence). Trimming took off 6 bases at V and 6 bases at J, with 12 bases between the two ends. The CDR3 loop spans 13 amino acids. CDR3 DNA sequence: TGTGCCAGTAGCCCAGGGCAGAGTCAGCCCCAGCATTTT. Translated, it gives CASSPGQSQPQHF.

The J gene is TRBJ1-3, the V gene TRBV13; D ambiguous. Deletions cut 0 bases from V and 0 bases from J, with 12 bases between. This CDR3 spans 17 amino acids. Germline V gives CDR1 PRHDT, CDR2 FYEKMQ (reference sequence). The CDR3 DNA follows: TGTGCCAGCAGCTTAGGGTGGCAGCCGAACTCTGGAAACACCATATATTTT. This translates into CASSLGWQPNSGNTIYF.

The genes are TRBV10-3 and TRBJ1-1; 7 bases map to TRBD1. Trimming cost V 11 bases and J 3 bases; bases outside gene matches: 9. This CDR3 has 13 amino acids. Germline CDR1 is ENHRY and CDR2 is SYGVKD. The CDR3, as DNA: TGTGCCTCAGGGGGGGGATGGGACACTGAAGCTTTCTTT. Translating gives CASGGGWDTEAFF.

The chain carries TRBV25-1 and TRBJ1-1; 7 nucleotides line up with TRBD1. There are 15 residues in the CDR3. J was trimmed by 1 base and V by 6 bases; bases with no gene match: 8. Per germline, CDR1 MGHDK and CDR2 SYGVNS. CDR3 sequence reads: CASSPPQGGNTEAFF. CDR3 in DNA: TGTGCCAGCAGCCCTCCCCAGGGGGGGAACACTGAAGCTTTCTTT.

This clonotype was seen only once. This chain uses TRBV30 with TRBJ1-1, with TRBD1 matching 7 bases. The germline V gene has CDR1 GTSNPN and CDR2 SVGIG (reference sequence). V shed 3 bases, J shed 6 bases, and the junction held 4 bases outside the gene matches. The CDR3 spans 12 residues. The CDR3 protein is CAWSQGGPEAFF. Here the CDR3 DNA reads TGTGCCTGGAGCCAGGGGGGACCTGAAGCTTTCTTT. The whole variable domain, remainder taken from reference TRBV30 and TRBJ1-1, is SQTIHQWPATLVQPVGSPLSLECTVEGTSNPNLYWYRQAAGRGLQLLFYSVGIGQISSEVPQNLSASRPQDRQFILSSKKLLLSDSGFYLCAWSQGGPEAFFGQGTRLTVV.

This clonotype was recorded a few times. The CDR3 region has the DNA TGTGCCAGCAGCCAAACCCCCATCCCAACAGGGAGTTCACCCCTCCACTTT. It translates to CASSQTPIPTGSSPLHF. This chain uses TRBV27 with TRBJ1-6; possibly TRBD1 for D (6 bases). The CDR3 covers 17 residues. Germline lookup yields CDR1 MNHEY and CDR2 SMNVEV (reference sequence). The V and J ends lost 6 bases and 9 bases respectively, with 24 bases between them.

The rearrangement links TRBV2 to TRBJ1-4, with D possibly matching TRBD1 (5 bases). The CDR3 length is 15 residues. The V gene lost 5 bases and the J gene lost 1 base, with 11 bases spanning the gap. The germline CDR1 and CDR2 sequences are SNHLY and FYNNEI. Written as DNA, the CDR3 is TGTGCCAGCAGTCGCTCGACAGTAACTAATGAAAAACTGTTTTTT. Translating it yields CASSRSTVTNEKLFF.

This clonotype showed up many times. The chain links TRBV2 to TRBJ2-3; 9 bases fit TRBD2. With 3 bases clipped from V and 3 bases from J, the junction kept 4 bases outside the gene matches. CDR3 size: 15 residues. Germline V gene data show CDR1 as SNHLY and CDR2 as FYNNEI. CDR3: CASSDPSGNTDTQYF. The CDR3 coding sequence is TGTGCCAGCAGTGATCCTAGCGGGAATACAGATACGCAGTATTTT.

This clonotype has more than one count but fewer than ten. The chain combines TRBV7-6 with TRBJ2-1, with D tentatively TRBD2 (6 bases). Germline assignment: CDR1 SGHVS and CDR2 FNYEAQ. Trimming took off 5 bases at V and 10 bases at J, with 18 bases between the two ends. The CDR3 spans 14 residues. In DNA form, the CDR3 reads TGTGCCAGCAGCGGTCCGGGACTGATCGCCGAGCAGTTCTTC. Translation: CASSGPGLIAEQFF.

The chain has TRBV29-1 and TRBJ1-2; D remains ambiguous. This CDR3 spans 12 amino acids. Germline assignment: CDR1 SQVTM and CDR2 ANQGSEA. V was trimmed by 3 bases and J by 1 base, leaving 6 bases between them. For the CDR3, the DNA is TGCAGCGTTGAGGGAAATAACTATGGCTACACCTTC. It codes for CSVEGNNYGYTF.

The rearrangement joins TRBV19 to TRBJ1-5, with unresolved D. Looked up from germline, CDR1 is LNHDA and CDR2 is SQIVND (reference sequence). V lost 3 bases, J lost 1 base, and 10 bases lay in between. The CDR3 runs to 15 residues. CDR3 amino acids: CASSIYDGSNQPQHF. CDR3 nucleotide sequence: TGTGCCAGTAGTATTTATGACGGGAGCAATCAGCCCCAGCATTTT.

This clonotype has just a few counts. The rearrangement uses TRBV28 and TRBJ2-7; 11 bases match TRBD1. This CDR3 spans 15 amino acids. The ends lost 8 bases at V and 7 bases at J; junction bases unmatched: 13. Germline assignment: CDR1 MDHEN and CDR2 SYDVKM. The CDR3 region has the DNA TGTGCCAGCCGCACTCACCCGGGACAGGGGGATGAGCAGTACTTC. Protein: CASRTHPGQGDEQYF.

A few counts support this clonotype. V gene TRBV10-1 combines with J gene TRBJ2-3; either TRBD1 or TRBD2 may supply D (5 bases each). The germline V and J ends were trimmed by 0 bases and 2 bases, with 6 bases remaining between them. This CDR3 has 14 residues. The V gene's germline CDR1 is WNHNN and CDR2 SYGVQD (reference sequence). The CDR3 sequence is CASSESGTTDTQYF. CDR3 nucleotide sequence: TGCGCCAGCAGTGAGTCCGGGACCACAGATACGCAGTATTTT.

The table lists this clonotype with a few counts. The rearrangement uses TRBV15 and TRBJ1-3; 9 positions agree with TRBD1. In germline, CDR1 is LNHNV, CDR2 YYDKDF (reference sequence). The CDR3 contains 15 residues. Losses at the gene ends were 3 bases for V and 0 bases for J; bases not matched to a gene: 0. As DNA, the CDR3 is TGTGCCACCAGCAGGGACAGGGGCTCTGGAAACACCATATATTTT. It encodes CATSRDRGSGNTIYF.

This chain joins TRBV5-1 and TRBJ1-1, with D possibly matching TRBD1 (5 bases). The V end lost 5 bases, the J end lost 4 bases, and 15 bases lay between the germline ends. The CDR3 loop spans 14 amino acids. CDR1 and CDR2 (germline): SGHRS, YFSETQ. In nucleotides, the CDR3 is TGCGCCAGCAGTCTTGGGGGGTCGGGCACTGAAGCTTTCTTT. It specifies CASSLGGSGTEAFF.